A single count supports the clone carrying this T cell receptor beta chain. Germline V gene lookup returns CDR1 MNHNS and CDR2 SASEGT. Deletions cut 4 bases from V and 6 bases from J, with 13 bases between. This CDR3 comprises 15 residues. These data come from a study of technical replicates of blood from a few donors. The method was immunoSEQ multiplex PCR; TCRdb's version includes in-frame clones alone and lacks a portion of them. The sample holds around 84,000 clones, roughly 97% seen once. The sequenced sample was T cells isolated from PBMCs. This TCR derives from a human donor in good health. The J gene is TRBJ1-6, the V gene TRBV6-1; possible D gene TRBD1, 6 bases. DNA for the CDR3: TGTGCCAGCAGTGGGGGGGGGCGGGGTAATTCACCCCTCCACTTT. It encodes CASSGGGRGNSPLHF.